The 9 T cell receptor beta chains given below trace back to one sample, sequenced in a study of cytomegalovirus exposure and HLA in healthy donors. The PCR used 60 Vbeta and 13 Jbeta primers. Some clones are missing from TCRdb's copy, which holds only in-frame ones; the method was immunoSEQ multiplex PCR. The data contain over 110,000 clones, roughly 75% of them singletons. The source material was PBMCs. Receptors were obtained from a female donor in good health and CMV-seronegative.

This clone is a singleton in its sample. The chain employs TRBV4-1 and TRBJ2-3; TRBD2 matches at 14 bases. The CDR3 has 20 residues. Germline trimming cut 1 base from V and 0 bases from J; bases unmatched to any gene: 9. Per germline, CDR1 MGHRA and CDR2 YSYEKL. CDR3 sequence reads: CASSQVLGTSGRASTDTQYF. The CDR3 region has the DNA TGCGCCAGCAGCCAAGTCTTAGGGACTAGCGGGAGAGCTAGCACAGATACGCAGTATTTT.

The genes are TRBV7-2 and TRBJ2-3; a weak D match, TRBD2 (7 bases). This CDR3 spans 16 amino acids. Germline V lookup: CDR1 SGHTA, CDR2 FQGNSA. V was cut by 0 bases and J by 2 bases, with 12 bases left in between. The CDR3 region is CASSLAGGANTDTQYF. The CDR3 region has the DNA TGTGCCAGCAGCTTAGCGGGGGGGGCCAACACAGATACGCAGTATTTT.

In DNA form, the CDR3 reads TGTGCCAGCAGCCAAGATCCAGCGGCTAGCACAGATACGCAGTATTTT. Translated, it gives CASSQDPAASTDTQYF. The genes are TRBV4-2 and TRBJ2-3; D possibly corresponds to TRBD2 (5 bases). Germline V lookup: CDR1 LGHNA, CDR2 YNFKEQ. This CDR3 spans 16 amino acids. Trimming stripped 0 bases from V and 0 bases from J, with 10 bases between.

J is TRBJ1-4 and V is TRBV6-5, with 7 bases lining up with TRBD1. After removal of 2 bases from V and 7 bases from J, the junction contained 4 bases not matched to a gene. Per germline, CDR1 MNHEY and CDR2 SVGAGI. This CDR3 contains 14 residues. CDR3: CASSYGQGGEKLFF. The DNA of the CDR3 is TGTGCCAGCAGTTACGGGCAGGGGGGTGAAAAACTGTTTTTT.

J is TRBJ1-4 and V is TRBV28; D is undetermined. The V gene lost 4 bases and the J gene lost 4 bases, with 4 bases spanning the gap. CDR1 MDHEN and CDR2 SYDVKM come from the germline V gene. The CDR3 has 12 amino acids. DNA of the CDR3: TGTGCCAGCAGTTCTAGTAATGAAAAACTGTTTTTT. This codes for CASSSSNEKLFF.

This clone turned up a few times. The chain combines TRBV7-9 with TRBJ2-7, with D perhaps matching TRBD1 (6 bases). The CDR3 spans 12 residues. Germline V lookup: CDR1 SEHNR, CDR2 FQNEAQ (reference sequence). Between the trimmed V and J ends, which lost 3 bases and 5 bases, there was a span of 8 bases. The CDR3 reads CASSLGDNEQYF. In nucleotides, the CDR3 is TGTGCCAGCAGCTTGGGGGACAACGAGCAGTACTTC.

The genes are TRBV6-5 and TRBJ1-2; D unresolved. Germline V gene data show CDR1 as MNHEY and CDR2 as SVGAGI. The germline V and J ends were trimmed by 6 bases and 1 base, with 9 bases remaining between them. This CDR3 contains 13 residues. The CDR3 reads CASSQTINYGYTF. The CDR3 region has the DNA TGTGCCAGCAGCCAAACAATTAACTATGGCTACACCTTC.

CDR3 DNA sequence: TGTGCCAGCAGCCGGGACTTTAACACCGGGGAGCTGTTTTTT. This sequence encodes CASSRDFNTGELFF. This chain connects TRBV6-6 to TRBJ2-2; D might be TRBD2 (6 bases). Trimming removed 6 bases at V and 2 bases at J, with 10 bases between. Germline CDR1 and CDR2: MNHNY and SVGAGI (reference sequence). The CDR3 has 14 residues.

This rearrangement joins TRBV6-1 to TRBJ1-5; TRBD1 matches 11 bases. Looked up from germline, CDR1 is MNHNS and CDR2 is SASEGT. V shed 2 bases, J shed 6 bases, and the junction held 6 bases outside the gene matches. This CDR3 region has 16 residues. CDR3 nucleotide sequence: TGTGCCAGCAGTGAAATGGGACAGGGGGTAAGTCAGCCCCAGCATTTT. Protein sequence: CASSEMGQGVSQPQHF.